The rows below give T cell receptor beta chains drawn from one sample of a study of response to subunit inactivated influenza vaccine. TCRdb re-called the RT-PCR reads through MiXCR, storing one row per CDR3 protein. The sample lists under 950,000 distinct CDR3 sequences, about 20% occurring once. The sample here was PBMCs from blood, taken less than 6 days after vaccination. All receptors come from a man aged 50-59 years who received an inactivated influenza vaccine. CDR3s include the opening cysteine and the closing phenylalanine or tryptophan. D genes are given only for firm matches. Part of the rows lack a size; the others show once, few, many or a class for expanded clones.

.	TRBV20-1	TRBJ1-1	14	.	CSARAGDWSTEAFF	TGCAGTGCTAGGGCAGGCGACTGGAGCACTGAAGCTTTCTTT
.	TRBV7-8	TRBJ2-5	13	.	CASSLQWEETQYF	TGTGCCAGCAGCTTACAATGGGAAGAGACCCAGTACTTC
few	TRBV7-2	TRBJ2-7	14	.	CASSAEVASYEQYF	TGTGCCAGCAGCGCGGAGGTAGCATCCTACGAGCAGTACTTC
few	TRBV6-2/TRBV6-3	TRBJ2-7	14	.	CASSRSGNSYEQYF	TGTGCCAGCAGCCGTAGCGGAAACTCCTACGAGCAGTACTTC
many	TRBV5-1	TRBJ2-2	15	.	CASTPLGSNTGELFF	TGCGCCAGCACCCCCCTTGGCTCGAACACCGGGGAGCTGTTTTTT
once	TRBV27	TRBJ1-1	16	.	CASSLHGTNVGTEAFF	TGTGCCAGCAGTTTACATGGAACCAACGTTGGAACTGAAGCTTTCTTT
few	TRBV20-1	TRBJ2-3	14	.	CSASRQYFTDTQYF	TGCAGTGCTAGTAGACAGTACTTCACAGATACGCAGTATTTT
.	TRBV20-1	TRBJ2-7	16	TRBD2	CSAPGTSGVSSYEQYF	TGCAGTGCTCCCGGGACTAGCGGGGTAAGCTCCTACGAGCAGTACTTC
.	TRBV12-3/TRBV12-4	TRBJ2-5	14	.	CASSLGASRETQYF	TGTGCCAGCAGTTTAGGTGCTAGCCGCGAGACCCAGTACTTC
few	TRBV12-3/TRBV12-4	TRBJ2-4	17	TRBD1	CASSFHRGPGAKNIQYF	TGTGCCAGCAGTTTTCACAGGGGGCCTGGTGCCAAAAACATTCAGTACTTC
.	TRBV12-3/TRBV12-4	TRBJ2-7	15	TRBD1	CASSDRGRGSYEQYF	TGTGCCAGCAGTGACAGGGGCCGAGGGTCCTACGAGCAGTACTTC
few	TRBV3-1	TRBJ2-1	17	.	CASSQDLRSSLNNEQFF	TGTGCCAGCAGCCAAGACCTAAGATCATCTCTTAACAATGAGCAGTTCTTC
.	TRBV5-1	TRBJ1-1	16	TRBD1	CASSLLTGGSSGKAFF	TGCGCCAGCAGCTTACTGACAGGGGGTAGTTCCGGCAAAGCTTTCTTT
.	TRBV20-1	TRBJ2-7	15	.	CSASSIVGAVYEQYF	TGCAGTGCTTCGTCAATAGTGGGGGCCGTTTACGAGCAGTACTTC
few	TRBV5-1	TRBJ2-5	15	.	CASSLGTSLQETQYF	TGCGCCAGCAGCTTAGGGACTTCCCTTCAAGAGACCCAGTACTTC
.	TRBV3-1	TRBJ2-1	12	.	CASSQISNEQFF	TGTGCCAGCAGCCAAATCTCAAATGAGCAGTTCTTC
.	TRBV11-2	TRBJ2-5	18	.	CASSLGLGQAGSKETQYF	TGTGCCAGCAGCTTAGGATTGGGGCAGGCCGGGAGTAAAGAGACCCAGTACTTC
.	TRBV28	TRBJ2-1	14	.	CASSSLGLANEQFF	TGTGCCAGCAGTTCGTTAGGACTGGCAAATGAGCAGTTCTTC
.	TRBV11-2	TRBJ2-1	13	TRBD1	CASRATGDNEQFF	TGTGCCAGCAGAGCGACAGGGGATAATGAGCAGTTCTTC
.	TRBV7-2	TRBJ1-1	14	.	CASSVNGLNTEAFF	TGTGCCAGCAGCGTAAACGGGTTGAACACTGAAGCTTTCTTT